Presented here are 5 T cell receptor beta chains from one specimen sequenced in a study of follicular helper T cells after annual influenza vaccination. As for time point: 2015-2016 season, pre-vaccination. TCRdb's copy holds only in-frame clones and misses some; the assay was immunoSEQ multiplex PCR. The data hold fewer than 11,000 clones, with about 85% observed a single time. This specimen consisted of CXCR5+ CD38- circulating T follicular helper cells from blood, obtained on the day of influenza vaccination. As to subset: circulating Tfh, non-naive CD4+CXCR5+PD-1+ (ICOS+CD38+ or ICOS-CD38-). All receptors come from an adult who received the influenza vaccine.

The rearrangement links TRBV19 to TRBJ1-5; TRBD1 is a possible D gene (5 bases). Trimming left V 3 bases short and J 6 bases short, with 15 bases between. Germline-derived CDR1 and CDR2 are LNHDA and SQIVND (reference sequence). This CDR3 has 15 residues. The CDR3: CASSISSGGGQPQHF. As DNA, the CDR3 is TGTGCCAGTAGTATCTCATCCGGGGGTGGTCAGCCCCAGCATTTT.

This clone turned up a few times. The chain recombines TRBV19 with TRBJ2-1, with D possibly matching TRBD2 (5 bases). Trimming took off 5 bases at V and 7 bases at J, with 9 bases between the two ends. The CDR3 contains 12 residues. Looked up from germline, CDR1 is LNHDA and CDR2 is SQIVND (reference sequence). The DNA for the CDR3 is TGTGCCAGTAGTCGGACTGAAAATGAGCAGTTCTTC. It translates to CASSRTENEQFF.

This clone has a single count. The V call is TRBV28, the J call TRBJ2-1; no clear D. From germline, CDR1 is MDHEN and CDR2 SYDVKM. V was shortened by 1 base and J by 4 bases, with 11 bases between the two germline ends. This CDR3 spans 15 amino acids. CDR3 nucleotides: TGTGCCAGCAGTTTATCAGTGGGCTCTTACAATGAGCAGTTCTTC. Protein: CASSLSVGSYNEQFF.

The chain is built from TRBV30 and TRBJ1-2; 8 bases match TRBD1. Trimming at V came to 8 bases and at J to 2 bases, leaving 10 bases not matched to a gene. Germline V CDR1 and CDR2: GTSNPN, SVGIG (reference sequence). The CDR3 is made up of 14 amino acids. The CDR3 sequence: CAQGRTGSNYGYTF. In nucleotides, the CDR3 is TGTGCCCAAGGGAGGACAGGGTCAAACTATGGCTACACCTTC.

The gene calls are TRBV28 and TRBJ2-1; 7 bases fit TRBD2. V was pared by 8 bases and J by 3 bases, with 7 bases of the junction left unmatched. CDR3 length equals 14 residues. Germline assignment: CDR1 MDHEN and CDR2 SYDVKM. CDR3 nucleotide sequence: TGTGCCAGCTGGAGAGGCGGGGGCTACAATGAGCAGTTCTTC. It specifies CASWRGGGYNEQFF. Filled out from reference TRBV28 and TRBJ2-1, the complete variable domain reads DVKVTQSSRYLVKRTGEKVFLECVQDMDHENMFWYRQDPGLGLRLIYFSYDVKMKEKGDIPEGYSVSREKKERFSLILESASTNQTSMYLCASWRGGGYNEQFFGPGTRLTVL.